The next 23 T cell receptor beta chains were all read from a single sample in a study of CD4 T cells in relation to SARS-CoV-2 and coronaviruses. Repertoires were generated with immunoSEQ multiplex PCR, while TCRdb's copy carries only in-frame clones and drops some. The table records approximately 20,000 clones, 77% of them present only once. Their target antigens are unknown. Before the COVID-19 pandemic, during about 2010-2018, CD4+ T cells were taken from unexposed donors. After less than 11 days of culture, CD4+ T cells were isolated. Sequenced input: CD4+ T cells from PBMCs, cultured in vitro. Receptor source: a human donor in good health.

This rearrangement joins TRBV18 to TRBJ1-2, with D unresolved. Trimming cost V 4 bases and J 2 bases, with 11 bases left between them. Germline CDR1 is KGHSH and CDR2 is LQKENI. The CDR3 has 14 residues. CDR3 bases: TGTGCCAGCTCACTACCACTGGAGAACTATGGCTACACCTTC. As protein: CASSLPLENYGYTF.

Here the CDR3 DNA reads TGTGCCAGCAGCACTCCGCAGGGGGACACAGATACGCAGTATTTT. Translated: CASSTPQGDTDTQYF. V is TRBV5-6 and J is TRBJ2-3, with 7 bases aligning to TRBD1. Germline V gene sequence: CDR1 SGHDT, CDR2 YYEEEE. This CDR3 contains 15 residues. Trimming at V came to 4 bases and at J to 2 bases, leaving 7 bases not matched to a gene.

V gene TRBV11-2 combines with J gene TRBJ2-7; D might be TRBD2 (6 bases). The CDR3 length is 14 residues. Trimming removed 5 bases from V and 2 bases from J, with 13 bases in between. CDR1 is SGHAT, CDR2 FQNNGV, per germline. The CDR3 bases are TGTGCCAGCAGCCAGGGACTTATTACCTACGAGCAGTACTTC. Amino acid sequence: CASSQGLITYEQYF. The full variable domain, its missing parts supplied by reference TRBV11-2 and TRBJ2-7, is EAGVAQSPRYKIIEKRQSVAFWCNPISGHATLYWYQQILGQGPKLLIQFQNNGVVDDSQLPKDRFSAERLKGVDSTLKIQPAKLEDSAVYLCASSQGLITYEQYFGPGTRLTVT.

The genes are TRBV28 and TRBJ2-1, with 9 bases identical to TRBD2. CDR1 MDHEN and CDR2 SYDVKM come from the germline V gene. The CDR3 sequence is 14 residues long. The V and J ends lost 2 bases and 4 bases, in that order; junction bases with no gene match: 0. The DNA for the CDR3 is TGTGCCAGCAGTTTAGCGGGGGGGTACAATGAGCAGTTCTTC. This translates into CASSLAGGYNEQFF.

This clone was found a few times. V gene TRBV7-9 combines with J gene TRBJ1-4; 10 positions match TRBD1. CDR1 is SEHNR and CDR2 is FQNEAQ in the germline V gene (reference sequence). The CDR3 length is 14 residues. V was clipped by 6 bases and J by 7 bases; unmatched bases: 5. Here the CDR3 reads CASSPGQGTEKLFF. The DNA of the CDR3 is TGTGCCAGCAGTCCGGGACAGGGGACTGAAAAACTGTTTTTT.

This clone occurred once. The rearrangement links TRBV5-1 to TRBJ1-5, with a tentative D call TRBD1 (6 bases). Trimming took 2 bases from V and 5 from J, leaving 14 bases between them. This CDR3 has 15 residues. Germline CDR1 reads SGHRS; CDR2 reads YFSETQ. CDR3: CASSFGGGGDQPQHF. The DNA of the CDR3 is TGCGCCAGCAGCTTTGGGGGAGGGGGAGATCAGCCCCAGCATTTT.

This clone occurred a few times. The V gene is TRBV6-1, the J gene TRBJ2-1; D remains unclear. Germline CDR1 and CDR2: MNHNS and SASEGT. The CDR3 runs 14 residues. V lost 1 base to trimming and J lost 15 bases, with 19 bases between them. CDR3 in amino acids: CASSEGGPPTVTFF. The CDR3 nucleotides read TGTGCCAGCAGTGAAGGGGGTCCGCCAACAGTTACGTTCTTC.

This chain uses TRBV5-1 with TRBJ1-2; 8 positions match TRBD1. CDR3 length equals 15 residues. With 0 bases clipped from V and 7 bases from J, the junction kept 8 bases outside the gene matches. Germline CDR1 SGHRS, CDR2 YFSETQ. The CDR3 spells CASSLGSGQVVGYTF. In DNA form, the CDR3 reads TGCGCCAGCAGCTTGGGGTCGGGACAGGTCGTTGGCTACACCTTC.

The chain is built from TRBV7-2 and TRBJ2-1; D not certain. Trimming pared 2 bases from V and 6 bases from J, leaving 14 bases between. This CDR3 is built from 15 residues. Germline V CDR1 and CDR2: SGHTA, FQGNSA. CDR3 amino acids: CASSLLGALPNEQFF. CDR3 coding DNA: TGTGCCAGCAGCTTACTGGGCGCGTTGCCCAATGAGCAGTTCTTC. Together with reference TRBV7-2 and TRBJ2-1, the CDR3 gives the full variable domain: GAGVSQSPSNKVTEKGKDVELRCDPISGHTALYWYRQSLGQGLEFLIYFQGNSAPDKSGLPSDRFSAERTGGSVSTLTIQRTQQEDSAVYLCASSLLGALPNEQFFGPGTRLTVL.

The V call is TRBV19, the J call TRBJ2-4, with 10 bases lining up with TRBD2. With V trimmed by 5 bases and J by 6 bases, 4 bases remained unmatched. Germline CDR1 and CDR2: LNHDA and SQIVND (reference sequence). CDR3 length equals 14 residues. CDR3 protein: CASSDRTSGNIQYF. CDR3 DNA sequence: TGTGCCAGTAGTGATCGGACTAGCGGAAACATTCAGTACTTC.

V is TRBV6-2 or TRBV6-3 and J is TRBJ2-6; 8 bases fit TRBD1. There are 17 residues in the CDR3. With V trimmed by 4 bases and J by 2 bases, 7 bases remained unmatched. CDR1 is MNHEY, CDR2 SVGEGT, per germline. The CDR3 is CASSSLLDRAGANVLTF. DNA for the CDR3: TGTGCCAGCAGTTCCCTGCTGGACAGGGCTGGGGCCAACGTCCTGACTTTC.

This chain connects TRBV2 to TRBJ2-7; TRBD2 matches 16 bases. The junction had 4 bases not matched to a gene; V was cut back by 6 bases and J by 5 bases. Per the germline V gene, CDR1 is SNHLY and CDR2 is FYNNEI. CDR3 length: 15 amino acids. CDR3 nucleotides: TGTGCCAGCAGAGGGACTAGCGGGAGGGCAAACGAGCAGTACTTC. It codes for CASRGTSGRANEQYF.

This sequence joins TRBV7-2 and TRBJ1-5; a weak D match, TRBD1 (5 bases). CDR3 size: 12 residues. The ends were cut back, 6 bases at V and 8 bases at J, with 11 bases in the middle. Germline loops: CDR1 SGHTA, CDR2 FQGNSA. CDR3 in amino acids: CASRRGGEPQHF. The CDR3 DNA reads TGTGCCAGCAGGCGGGGGGGTGAGCCCCAGCATTTT.

The chain has TRBV7-2 and TRBJ1-3; D not resolved. The germline V gene encodes CDR1 SGHTA and CDR2 FQGNSA. This CDR3 is built from 16 residues. Trimming cost V 3 bases and J 0 bases, with 12 bases left between them. The CDR3 coding sequence is TGTGCCAGCAGCTTGCTCGGGGTCTCCTCTGGAAACACCATATATTTT. Protein sequence: CASSLLGVSSGNTIYF.

The chain links TRBV27 to TRBJ2-7, with a weak D call TRBD1 (6 bases). The CDR3 is 15 residues long. The germline V gene encodes CDR1 MNHEY and CDR2 SMNVEV (reference sequence). The V end was cut by 2 bases, the J end by 2 bases, with 13 bases between. The CDR3 reads CASSLKPGQTYEQYF. In nucleotides, the CDR3 is TGTGCCAGCAGTTTAAAACCGGGACAAACCTACGAGCAGTACTTC.

V and J are TRBV7-9 and TRBJ1-2; D might be TRBD1 (6 bases). The V gene's germline CDR1 is SEHNR and CDR2 FQNEAQ (reference sequence). V gave up 1 base and J gave up 0 bases, with 6 bases separating them. The CDR3 has 14 amino acids. This chain's CDR3 is CASSLGQANYGYTF. CDR3 nucleotides: TGTGCCAGCAGCTTAGGACAGGCTAACTATGGCTACACCTTC.

The CDR3 here is CASSYTVGLGREDTQYF. The CDR3 bases are TGTGCCAGCAGCTACACGGTGGGTCTTGGCCGGGAAGATACGCAGTATTTT. This chain connects TRBV9 to TRBJ2-3, with TRBD2 as a possible D gene (5 bases). Germline CDR1 is SGDLS and CDR2 is YYNGEE. V shed 4 bases and J shed 5 bases, with 23 bases lying between them. The CDR3 has 17 residues.

This clone was counted a single time. This rearrangement joins TRBV6-5 to TRBJ1-5; possibly TRBD1 for D (6 bases). CDR1 and CDR2 from the germline V gene are MNHEY and SVGAGI. V lost 6 bases and J lost 5, with 8 bases in between. There are 12 residues in the CDR3. The CDR3 region has the DNA TGTGCCAGCAGGAACAGGGATCAGCCCCAGCATTTT. It translates to CASRNRDQPQHF.

This chain joins TRBV10-3 and TRBJ2-1; no clear D. Between the trimmed V and J ends, which lost 2 bases and 6 bases, there was a span of 5 bases. This CDR3 is built from 12 residues. Germline values: CDR1 ENHRY, CDR2 SYGVKD. The CDR3 loop reads CAISEHPNEQFF. DNA of the CDR3: TGTGCCATCAGTGAGCATCCCAATGAGCAGTTCTTC.

The chain links TRBV9 to TRBJ2-2; possible D gene TRBD1, 6 bases. CDR3 length: 15 residues. The V end was cut by 3 bases, the J end by 0 bases, with 9 bases between. Germline loops: CDR1 SGDLS, CDR2 YYNGEE. The CDR3 loop is CASSARTANTGELFF. CDR3 DNA: TGTGCCAGCAGCGCCAGGACAGCGAACACCGGGGAGCTGTTTTTT.

This chain joins TRBV5-6 and TRBJ2-5; 7 nucleotides line up with TRBD2. The germline V gene encodes CDR1 SGHDT and CDR2 YYEEEE. With V trimmed by 1 base and J by 4 bases, 10 bases remained unmatched. This CDR3 spans 16 amino acids. CDR3 sequence reads: CASSLWEGMSVETQYF. The CDR3 DNA follows: TGTGCCAGCAGCTTGTGGGAGGGAATGAGTGTAGAGACCCAGTACTTC.

This CDR3 reads CASSLGHQRNNEQFF. The CDR3 region has the DNA TGTGCCAGCAGCTTAGGCCACCAGCGAAACAATGAGCAGTTCTTC. The chain recombines TRBV7-2 with TRBJ2-1; D unresolved. Germline V CDR1 and CDR2: SGHTA, FQGNSA. Trimming removed 1 base from V and 5 bases from J, with 12 bases in between. The CDR3 has 15 residues.

Only a few counts were recorded for this clone. This chain uses TRBV14 with TRBJ1-6; D is undetermined. Between the trimmed V and J ends, which lost 1 base and 9 bases, there was a span of 13 bases. The CDR3 has 15 residues. Germline V lookup: CDR1 SGHDN, CDR2 FVKESK. CDR3 coding DNA: TGTGCCAGCAGCCAAGGAAATCGTACCCCTTCACCCCTCCACTTT. Translation: CASSQGNRTPSPLHF.